These 27 T cell receptor beta chains share one sample of origin, sequenced in a study of shared clonotypes between healthy human individuals. Libraries were prepared by immunoSEQ multiplex PCR; TCRdb keeps only in-frame clonotypes and omits some of them. The table shows some 1,100,000 clones, with 78% occurring only once. Input material: memory CD4+ T cells from PBMCs. Sample subset: CD45RA-negative fraction. The receptors originated from a man younger than 35 in good health. Some clones in this sample may be carry-over from other donors' samples.

This clone was detected a few times. This may be a read error: a much more frequent sequence differs by one nucleotide. The chain is built from TRBV5-4 and TRBJ1-2; 7 bases fit TRBD1. The CDR3 is made up of 13 amino acids. The junction had 2 bases not matched to a gene; V was cut back by 1 base and J by 5 bases. Germline V gene lookup returns CDR1 SGHNT and CDR2 YYREEE (reference sequence). CDR3 DNA: TGTGCCAGCAGCTTGACAGGGGAGTATGGCTACACCTTC. Its translation: CASSLTGEYGYTF. Full variable domain (rest looked up from reference TRBV5-4 and TRBJ1-2): ETGVTQSPTHLIKTRGQQVTLRCSSQSGHNTVSWYQQALGQGPQFIFQYYREEENGRGNFPPRFSGLQFPNYSSELNVNALELDDSALYLCASSLTGEYGYTFGSGTRLTVV.

Points on this clone: The sample contains more than one DNA sequence encoding this CDR3. This chain uses TRBV5-1 with TRBJ2-3; maybe TRBD1 (5 bases). The CDR3 consists of 15 residues. Germline CDR1 SGHRS, CDR2 YFSETQ. V was clipped by 1 base and J by 0 bases, with 9 bases between them. The CDR3 region is CASSLTTASTDTQYF. Here the CDR3 DNA reads TGCGCCAGCAGCTTGACGACAGCTAGCACAGATACGCAGTATTTT. The full variable domain, rest sourced from reference TRBV5-1 and TRBJ2-3, is KAGVTQTPRYLIKTRGQQVTLSCSPISGHRSVSWYQQTPGQGLQFLFEYFSETQRNKGNFPGRFSGRQFSNSRSEMNVSTLELGDSALYLCASSLTTASTDTQYFGPGTRLTVL.

This clone was seen more than once but under ten times. The chain employs TRBV30 and TRBJ1-5; TRBD1 aligns across 11 bases. V dropped 5 bases and J dropped 0; count of bases not matched to a gene: 0. This CDR3 comprises 14 residues. CDR1 and CDR2 (germline): GTSNPN, SVGIG (reference sequence). The CDR3 bases are TGTGCCTGGGGACAGGGGGCTAGCAATCAGCCCCAGCATTTT. Amino acids: CAWGQGASNQPQHF.

J is TRBJ1-4 and V is TRBV5-1; 7 nucleotides align to TRBD1. Trimming removed 0 bases from V and 4 bases from J; junction bases left unmatched: 6. Germline lookup yields CDR1 SGHRS and CDR2 YFSETQ. This CDR3 region has 16 residues. CDR3 coding DNA: TGCGCCAGCAGCTTGGCTGGGACAGAGAGTAATGAAAAACTGTTTTTT. Its translation is CASSLAGTESNEKLFF.

The CDR3 DNA is TGTGCCAGCTCACCAAATTGGGGTAATGAGCAGTTCTTC. Its translation is CASSPNWGNEQFF. V gene TRBV18 combines with J gene TRBJ2-1; D unresolved. This CDR3 has 13 amino acids. The V gene lost 2 bases and the J gene lost 7 bases, with 9 bases spanning the gap. From germline, CDR1 is KGHSH and CDR2 LQKENI.

This chain links TRBV25-1 with TRBJ2-3, with TRBD2 identical over 7 bases. The V and J ends lost 4 bases and 7 bases, in that order; junction bases with no gene match: 8. Per germline, CDR1 MGHDK and CDR2 SYGVNS. This CDR3 contains 14 residues. The CDR3 sequence is CASSGGGRPNTQYF. Here the CDR3 DNA reads TGTGCCAGCAGTGGGGGGGGACGACCGAATACGCAGTATTTT.

V and J are TRBV27 and TRBJ2-4; unclear D gene. Germline CDR1 is MNHEY and CDR2 is SMNVEV (reference sequence). V lost 3 bases and J 6 bases, leaving 12 bases between the germline ends. The CDR3 sequence is 14 residues long. CDR3 sequence reads: CASSFGDFPNIQYF. The CDR3 DNA reads TGTGCCAGCAGTTTTGGGGATTTCCCAAACATTCAGTACTTC.

The chain uses TRBV9 and TRBJ2-1; 9 nucleotides align to TRBD1. With 3 bases clipped from V and 6 bases from J, the junction kept 10 bases outside the gene matches. The V gene's germline CDR1 is SGDLS and CDR2 YYNGEE. There are 16 residues in the CDR3. This CDR3 is CASSARPGQGTNEQFF. For the CDR3, the DNA is TGTGCCAGCAGCGCCCGACCGGGACAGGGTACCAATGAGCAGTTCTTC. The full variable domain, completed using reference TRBV9 and TRBJ2-1, is DSGVTQTPKHLITATGQRVTLRCSPRSGDLSVYWYQQSLDQGLQFLIQYYNGEERAKGNILERFSAQQFPDLHSELNLSSLELGDSALYFCASSARPGQGTNEQFFGPGTRLTVL.

V gene TRBV5-1 combines with J gene TRBJ2-5; possible D gene TRBD2, 6 bases. The V gene lost 4 bases and the J gene lost 5 bases, with 15 bases spanning the gap. The CDR3 consists of 14 residues. Germline lookup yields CDR1 SGHRS and CDR2 YFSETQ. CDR3 in DNA: TGCGCCAGCAGCGACCGGACGGAGGGTGAGACCCAGTACTTC. This encodes CASSDRTEGETQYF.

The chain combines TRBV30 with TRBJ1-2; D gene uncertain. The CDR3 has 11 amino acids. V was pared by 1 base and J by 6 bases, with 6 bases between. Germline V CDR1 and CDR2: GTSNPN, SVGIG (reference sequence). This CDR3 reads CAWSERDGYTF. The CDR3 DNA follows: TGTGCCTGGAGTGAACGGGATGGCTACACCTTC.

The rearrangement uses TRBV10-3 and TRBJ2-5, with a weak D call TRBD2 (6 bases). The V end lost 2 bases, the J end lost 2 bases, and 12 bases lay between the germline ends. The germline V gene has CDR1 ENHRY and CDR2 SYGVKD. This CDR3 is built from 15 residues. CDR3 region: CAISETGTEQETQYF. The CDR3 region has the DNA TGTGCCATCAGTGAGACCGGGACTGAGCAAGAGACCCAGTACTTC.

J is TRBJ1-3 and V is TRBV2; TRBD1 is a possible D gene (5 bases). Per germline, CDR1 SNHLY and CDR2 FYNNEI. The CDR3 runs to 16 residues. The ends were cut back, 6 bases at V and 3 bases at J, with 18 bases in the middle. The CDR3 coding sequence is TGTGCCAGCAGCCATGATCGGACAATAAATGGAAACACCATATATTTT. This translates into CASSHDRTINGNTIYF.

The chain combines TRBV19 with TRBJ1-2; TRBD1 might be the D (6 bases). Germline CDR1 and CDR2: LNHDA and SQIVND (reference sequence). The germline V and J ends were trimmed by 9 bases and 9 bases, with 11 bases remaining between them. The CDR3 is 10 amino acids. The CDR3 sequence: CARHRERYTF. In DNA, the CDR3 is TGTGCCAGACACAGGGAACGCTACACCTTC.

There are a few counts of this clone. V is TRBV6-4 and J is TRBJ1-5, with 8 bases fitting TRBD1. CDR1 and CDR2 from the germline V gene are MRHNA and SNTAGT. The CDR3 totals 15 residues. The junction had 8 bases not matched to a gene; V was cut back by 7 bases and J by 3 bases. The CDR3 is CASIRDRGSNQPQHF. The CDR3 bases are TGTGCCAGCATAAGAGACAGGGGATCCAATCAGCCCCAGCATTTT.

The CDR3 nucleotides are TGTGCCAGCAGTCCCAGTTTTGGGGGAGGGGAGCAGTTCTTC. It specifies CASSPSFGGGEQFF. This sequence joins TRBV28 and TRBJ2-1, with 7 bases identical to TRBD2. The CDR3 sequence is 14 residues long. In germline, CDR1 is MDHEN, CDR2 SYDVKM. Unmatched junction bases numbered 11, after V lost 5 bases and J lost 10 bases.

The chain couples TRBV15 to TRBJ1-4; perhaps TRBD1 as D (5 bases). Trimming left V 5 bases short and J 16 bases short, with 17 bases between. The CDR3 runs 12 residues. Germline V gives CDR1 LNHNV, CDR2 YYDKDF (reference sequence). CDR3 sequence: CATSLGLSKTFF. The CDR3 coding sequence is TGTGCCACCAGCCTGGGACTCAGCAAGACGTTTTTT. Supplemented by reference TRBV15 and TRBJ1-4, the full variable domain reads DAMVIQNPRYQVTQFGKPVTLSCSQTLNHNVMYWYQQKSSQAPKLLFHYYDKDFNNEADTPDNFQSRRPNTSFCFLDIRSPGLGDTAMYLCATSLGLSKTFFGSGTQLSVL.

The chain combines TRBV5-1 with TRBJ1-2; D possibly corresponds to TRBD1 (5 bases). This CDR3 comprises 15 residues. From germline, CDR1 is SGHRS and CDR2 YFSETQ. Deletions cut 0 bases from V and 4 bases from J, with 13 bases between. The CDR3 is CASSLAGGEPYGYTF. Here the CDR3 DNA reads TGCGCCAGCAGCTTGGCGGGAGGGGAACCCTATGGCTACACCTTC.

This clone was picked up many times. The chain employs TRBV4-3 and TRBJ1-2; D call uncertain. This CDR3 has 15 residues. Germline V lookup: CDR1 LGHNA, CDR2 YSLEER. V was cut by 0 bases and J by 4 bases, with 12 bases left in between. CDR3 in amino acids: CASSQDIGKGYGYTF. The CDR3 nucleotides are TGCGCCAGCAGCCAAGATATAGGGAAGGGCTATGGCTACACCTTC.

This clone appeared a few times. The chain recombines TRBV2 with TRBJ1-1, with 8 bases that match TRBD1. V was pared by 2 bases and J by 7 bases, with 6 bases of the junction left unmatched. There are 14 residues in the CDR3. Per germline, CDR1 SNHLY and CDR2 FYNNEI. The CDR3 bases are TGTGCCAGCAGTGAACGGCAGGGGGCCTATGAAGCTTTCTTT. It translates to CASSERQGAYEAFF.

The chain has TRBV7-2 and TRBJ1-5; no reliable D call. The CDR3 totals 14 residues. V was cut by 0 bases and J by 7 bases, with 10 bases left in between. Germline CDR1 and CDR2: SGHTA and FQGNSA. CDR3 in DNA: TGTGCCAGCAGCTTAGCAGGGTTCGGCCAGCCCCAGCATTTT. Encoded protein: CASSLAGFGQPQHF.

The rearrangement uses TRBV5-1 and TRBJ2-7; 9 nucleotides align to TRBD2. CDR3 length: 15 residues. V lost 4 bases to trimming and J lost 0 bases; unmatched junction nucleotides: 5. Germline CDR1 reads SGHRS; CDR2 reads YFSETQ. In nucleotides, the CDR3 is TGCGCCAGCAGCCGGAGCGGGAGGAACTCCTACGAGCAGTACTTC. Translating gives CASSRSGRNSYEQYF.

The rearrangement joins TRBV5-6 to TRBJ2-1; TRBD1 matches at 9 bases. After removal of 0 bases from V and 15 bases from J, the junction contained 10 bases not matched to a gene. CDR1 is SGHDT and CDR2 is YYEEEE in the germline V gene. This CDR3 has 14 amino acids. The CDR3 region has the DNA TGTGCCAGCAGCTTGGGAATTAGACAGGGGGATCTGTTCTTC. Translation: CASSLGIRQGDLFF.

The chain links TRBV4-1 to TRBJ2-7, with 8 bases lining up with TRBD1. This CDR3 spans 15 amino acids. Germline V gives CDR1 MGHRA, CDR2 YSYEKL. V dropped 1 base and J dropped 3; count of bases not matched to a gene: 5. Here the CDR3 reads CASSQAGQADYEQYF. The DNA for the CDR3 is TGCGCCAGCAGCCAAGCGGGACAGGCGGACTACGAGCAGTACTTC.

Points on this clone: The same CDR3 is also encoded by other DNA sequences in this sample. V gene TRBV5-1 combines with J gene TRBJ1-4; TRBD1 agrees at 12 bases. V dropped 3 bases and J dropped 8; count of bases not matched to a gene: 5. CDR1 is SGHRS and CDR2 is YFSETQ in the germline V gene. This CDR3 region has 15 residues. CDR3 DNA: TGCGCCAGCAGCTCAACCGGGACAGGGGGCGAAAAACTGTTTTTT. It encodes CASSSTGTGGEKLFF.

This sequence joins TRBV5-8 and TRBJ2-1, with a tentative D call TRBD2 (5 bases). V was clipped by 4 bases and J by 12 bases, with 11 bases between them. This CDR3 has 11 amino acids. Germline CDR1 and CDR2: SGHTS and YDEGEE. CDR3: CASSPRTRQFF. Written as DNA, the CDR3 is TGTGCCAGCAGCCCCAGGACTCGGCAGTTCTTC.

The chain joins TRBV7-8 to TRBJ1-5; no definite D call. The CDR3 sequence is 13 residues long. Germline CDR1 is SGHVS and CDR2 is FQNEAQ. V lost 5 bases and J 9 bases, leaving 14 bases between the germline ends. The CDR3: CASSAVTEGPQHF. CDR3 DNA sequence: TGTGCCAGCAGCGCAGTAACCGAGGGGCCCCAGCATTTT.

The V gene is TRBV18, the J gene TRBJ2-1; D possibly uses TRBD1 or TRBD2 (5 bases each). Germline V gene sequence: CDR1 KGHSH, CDR2 LQKENI. Trimming removed 3 bases at V and 9 bases at J, with 12 bases between. This CDR3 contains 13 residues. The CDR3 protein is CASSPKQAGEQFF. The DNA of the CDR3 is TGTGCCAGCTCACCTAAACAGGCGGGTGAGCAGTTCTTC. Looking up the rest from reference TRBV18 and TRBJ2-1 gives the full variable domain: NAGVMQNPRHLVRRRGQEARLRCSPMKGHSHVYWYRQLPEEGLKFMVYLQKENIIDESGMPKERFSAEFPKEGPSILRIQQVVRGDSAAYFCASSPKQAGEQFFGPGTRLTVL.